These 28 T cell receptor beta chains came from one sample sequenced in a study of lymphopenia after photon versus proton radiotherapy. The repertoire was sequenced with immunoSEQ multiplex PCR; TCRdb's copy has only in-frame clones and lacks some. The data contain some 20,000 clones, 75% to 90% of them seen just once; the ten biggest clones take up 11%. Sequencing used peripheral blood, obtained from a patient treated with proton-based radiotherapy. These receptors were obtained from an elderly man with esophageal cancer.

The CDR3 nucleotides are TGTGCCAGCAGTCCGACCGGGACACTCTACGAGCAGTACTTC. As protein: CASSPTGTLYEQYF. This chain connects TRBV27 to TRBJ2-7; D may be TRBD1 (6 bases). V lost 5 bases and J 3 bases, leaving 14 bases between the germline ends. This CDR3 is built from 14 residues. Germline CDR1 and CDR2: MNHEY and SMNVEV (reference sequence).

The chain uses TRBV2 and TRBJ1-1; D not certain. The germline gives CDR1 SNHLY, CDR2 FYNNEI. The CDR3 sequence is 15 residues long. V was pared by 5 bases and J by 3 bases, with 16 bases between. DNA for the CDR3: TGTGCCAGCAGTATCAATCATTCGGAGGACACTGAAGCTTTCTTT. This sequence encodes CASSINHSEDTEAFF.

The J gene is TRBJ1-6, the V gene TRBV4-3, with D maybe TRBD1 (5 bases). Trimming pared 0 bases from V and 9 bases from J, leaving 24 bases between. The CDR3 sequence is 19 residues long. In germline, CDR1 is LGHNA, CDR2 YSLEER. CDR3 sequence (DNA): TGCGCCAGCAGCCAAGATGTCGCGTCGGGACTGGCAGAGGGTTCACCCCTCCACTTT. This gives the protein CASSQDVASGLAEGSPLHF.

A single count supports this clone. The rearrangement links TRBV19 to TRBJ2-3; D is perhaps TRBD2 (6 bases). The CDR3 spans 12 residues. The V and J ends lost 5 bases and 9 bases respectively, with 12 bases between them. Germline assignment: CDR1 LNHDA and CDR2 SQIVND (reference sequence). The CDR3 region is CASSPGLSTQYF. In DNA form, the CDR3 reads TGTGCCAGTAGTCCTGGACTAAGCACGCAGTATTTT.

Details on this clone: Other nucleotide sequences in the sample specify the same CDR3. The chain uses TRBV5-1 and TRBJ1-1, with D possibly TRBD1 on 6 matching bases. Per germline, CDR1 SGHRS and CDR2 YFSETQ. CDR3 length equals 14 residues. The V end was cut by 2 bases, the J end by 1 base, with 9 bases between. The chain's CDR3 is CASSFGRGNTEAFF. DNA for the CDR3: TGCGCCAGCAGCTTTGGCAGGGGGAACACTGAAGCTTTCTTT.

The rearrangement uses TRBV5-1 and TRBJ2-1; D might be TRBD2 (6 bases). Looked up from germline, CDR1 is SGHRS and CDR2 is YFSETQ. V was shortened by 3 bases and J by 0 bases, with 13 bases between the two germline ends. The length of the CDR3 is 16 residues. CDR3 DNA sequence: TGCGCCAGCAGCTGGGCCTTAGCGGCCTCCTACAATGAGCAGTTCTTC. Its protein product is CASSWALAASYNEQFF. The variable domain in full, with the rest retrieved from reference TRBV5-1 and TRBJ2-1, is KAGVTQTPRYLIKTRGQQVTLSCSPISGHRSVSWYQQTPGQGLQFLFEYFSETQRNKGNFPGRFSGRQFSNSRSEMNVSTLELGDSALYLCASSWALAASYNEQFFGPGTRLTVL.

This clone was counted a few times. This sequence joins TRBV5-1 and TRBJ2-6, with a weak D call TRBD2 (5 bases). CDR1 is SGHRS and CDR2 is YFSETQ in the germline V gene. The CDR3 loop spans 13 amino acids. V was trimmed by 4 bases and J by 9 bases, leaving 11 bases between them. The chain's CDR3 is CASSPESGNVLTF. The DNA for the CDR3 is TGCGCCAGCAGCCCAGAGAGCGGCAACGTCCTGACTTTC. The complete variable domain, with remaining parts taken from reference TRBV5-1 and TRBJ2-6, reads KAGVTQTPRYLIKTRGQQVTLSCSPISGHRSVSWYQQTPGQGLQFLFEYFSETQRNKGNFPGRFSGRQFSNSRSEMNVSTLELGDSALYLCASSPESGNVLTFGAGSRLTVL.

The CDR3 spells CASSITGGPQSGNTIYF. The DNA for the CDR3 is TGTGCCAGTAGTATTACAGGGGGCCCTCAGTCTGGAAACACCATATATTTT. The genes are TRBV19 and TRBJ1-3, with TRBD1 matching over 9 bases. CDR3 size: 17 residues. The junction had 7 bases not matched to a gene; V was cut back by 3 bases and J by 1 base. CDR1 is LNHDA, CDR2 SQIVND, per germline (reference sequence).

This clone has a handful of counts. CDR3 protein: CASSLAGINIQYF. CDR3 coding DNA: TGTGCCAGCAGCCTGGCCGGGATAAACATTCAGTACTTC. The V call is TRBV5-4, the J call TRBJ2-4, with D possibly TRBD2 on 5 matching bases. V was clipped by 4 bases and J by 6 bases, with 11 bases between them. The CDR3 covers 13 residues. The germline V gene encodes CDR1 SGHNT and CDR2 YYREEE (reference sequence).

The V call is TRBV2, the J call TRBJ2-1; TRBD1 matches at 8 bases. Germline trimming cut 7 bases from V and 0 bases from J; bases unmatched to any gene: 5. The germline gives CDR1 SNHLY, CDR2 FYNNEI. CDR3 size: 15 residues. The CDR3 region is CASMGTGYSYNEQFF. The CDR3 DNA reads as TGTGCCAGCATGGGGACAGGCTACTCCTACAATGAGCAGTTCTTC.

Of note for this clone: This CDR3 is also generated by other DNA sequences in the sample. The chain uses TRBV10-3 and TRBJ1-1, with D unresolved. The V gene lost 2 bases and the J gene lost 4 bases, with 11 bases spanning the gap. Germline V CDR1 and CDR2: ENHRY, SYGVKD. The CDR3 consists of 14 residues. DNA for the CDR3: TGTGCCATCAGTGAGCGGGGAGGTGGCACTGAAGCTTTCTTT. Protein sequence: CAISERGGGTEAFF.

V is TRBV30 and J is TRBJ1-3; D gene ambiguous. The CDR3 runs 12 residues. CDR1 and CDR2 (germline): GTSNPN, SVGIG (reference sequence). Trimming removed 4 bases from V and 2 bases from J, with 6 bases in between. This CDR3 reads CAWNDAGNTIYF. The DNA of the CDR3 is TGTGCCTGGAACGACGCTGGAAACACCATATATTTT. The variable domain in full, completed from reference TRBV30 and TRBJ1-3, reads SQTIHQWPATLVQPVGSPLSLECTVEGTSNPNLYWYRQAAGRGLQLLFYSVGIGQISSEVPQNLSASRPQDRQFILSSKKLLLSDSGFYLCAWNDAGNTIYFGEGSWLTVV.

This chain connects TRBV7-9 to TRBJ1-1, with D perhaps TRBD1 (6 bases). This CDR3 is built from 15 residues. Germline CDR1 is SEHNR and CDR2 is FQNEAQ (reference sequence). Deletions cut 6 bases from V and 4 bases from J, with 18 bases between. The CDR3 DNA sequence: TGTGCCAGCAGTGCTTGGGGCAGGGGCTTCACTGAAGCTTTCTTT. Protein sequence: CASSAWGRGFTEAFF.

V is TRBV5-1 and J is TRBJ2-7, with D hard to call. The CDR3 spans 15 residues. In germline, CDR1 is SGHRS, CDR2 YFSETQ. Trimming left V 0 bases short and J 6 bases short, with 16 bases between. CDR3 region: CASSLGLSSGLEQYF. CDR3 DNA: TGCGCCAGCAGCTTGGGGCTTTCCTCAGGCCTCGAGCAGTACTTC.

The rearrangement uses TRBV4-3 and TRBJ1-5; a weak D match, TRBD1 (5 bases). CDR1 is LGHNA, CDR2 YSLEER, per germline. V gave up 8 bases and J gave up 2 bases, with 16 bases separating them. The CDR3 spans 15 residues. CDR3 residues: CASAARWGGNQPQHF. In DNA, the CDR3 is TGCGCCAGCGCAGCCCGTTGGGGCGGCAATCAGCCCCAGCATTTT.

The chain links TRBV18 to TRBJ1-1; 9 bases are a match to TRBD1. In germline, CDR1 is KGHSH, CDR2 LQKENI. CDR3 length equals 14 residues. The V segment lost 5 bases and the J segment 6 bases; nucleotides outside the gene matches: 7. CDR3 DNA sequence: TGTGCCAGCTCAGCGTCGACAGGGGGACCTGAAGCTTTCTTT. This sequence encodes CASSASTGGPEAFF.

This chain connects TRBV12-2 to TRBJ2-3; the table names TRBD2, a call not compared with the DNA. TRBV12-2 is annotated as a pseudogene. The CDR3 contains 18 residues. CDR3 loop: CASRLAERLAGDSDTQYF. The CDR3 nucleotides are TGTGCAAGTCGCTTAGCTGAGAGACTAGCGGGGGACTCAGATACGCAGTATTTT.

The CDR3 sequence: CASSFRRGDYNEQFF. CDR3 nucleotide sequence: TGTGCCAGCAGCTTTCGGAGGGGCGACTACAATGAGCAGTTCTTC. The V call is TRBV11-2, the J call TRBJ2-1; the D gene is possibly TRBD2 (6 bases). Looked up from germline, CDR1 is SGHAT and CDR2 is FQNNGV. V was pared by 3 bases and J by 3 bases, with 12 bases between. The CDR3 contains 15 residues.

V is TRBV10-1 and J is TRBJ1-5; D is perhaps TRBD1 (5 bases). The V gene lost 6 bases and the J gene lost 2 bases, with 14 bases spanning the gap. The CDR3 runs to 15 residues. Germline V gene lookup returns CDR1 WNHNN and CDR2 SYGVQD (reference sequence). The CDR3 DNA reads TGCGCCAGCAGGCCCGGGGGAGGCGGCAATCAGCCCCAGCATTTT. This codes for CASRPGGGGNQPQHF.

This clone has a handful of counts. The rearrangement links TRBV2 to TRBJ2-7; D is undetermined. Looked up from germline, CDR1 is SNHLY and CDR2 is FYNNEI. The CDR3 contains 11 residues. V was shortened by 1 base and J by 6 bases, with 4 bases between the two germline ends. In nucleotides, the CDR3 is TGTGCCAGCAGTGAAGGGGGCGAGCAGTACTTC. This encodes CASSEGGEQYF.

J is TRBJ2-6 and V is TRBV5-8; 7 nucleotides line up with TRBD1. Trimming took 2 bases from V and 1 from J; bases not matched to a gene: 0. The CDR3 sequence is 15 residues long. Germline V gives CDR1 SGHTS, CDR2 YDEGEE. CDR3 nucleotide sequence: TGTGCCAGCAGCTTACAGGGGTCTGGGGCCAACGTCCTGACTTTC. Encoded protein: CASSLQGSGANVLTF. The full variable domain, with the rest looked up from reference TRBV5-8 and TRBJ2-6, is EAGVTQSPTHLIKTRGQQATLRCSPISGHTSVYWYQQALGLGLQFLLWYDEGEERNRGNFPPRFSGRQFPNYSSELNVNALELEDSALYLCASSLQGSGANVLTFGAGSRLTVL.

The genes are TRBV30 and TRBJ2-1, with 10 nucleotides matching TRBD1. V gave up 0 bases and J gave up 4 bases; unmatched junction bases: 3. This CDR3 is built from 15 residues. Germline V gene sequence: CDR1 GTSNPN, CDR2 SVGIG (reference sequence). This chain's CDR3 is CAWSVGTGVYNEQFF. CDR3 nucleotides: TGTGCCTGGAGTGTCGGGACAGGGGTTTACAATGAGCAGTTCTTC.

V is TRBV6-5 and J is TRBJ1-1; D call uncertain. The germline gives CDR1 MNHEY, CDR2 SVGAGI. V was trimmed by 9 bases and J by 1 base, leaving 6 bases between them. This CDR3 region has 11 residues. CDR3 in DNA: TGTGCCAGTCACAGGAACACTGAAGCTTTCTTT. Translated, it gives CASHRNTEAFF.

V is TRBV4-1 and J is TRBJ1-2; D unresolved. The germline V gene encodes CDR1 MGHRA and CDR2 YSYEKL. The CDR3 has 14 residues. V dropped 3 bases and J dropped 8 bases, with 16 bases sitting between them. The CDR3 bases are TGCGCCAGCAGCCAGATGGGGATGGTCCCCGGCTACACCTTC. Protein product: CASSQMGMVPGYTF.

This clone has a single count. This rearrangement joins TRBV2 to TRBJ1-5, with a tentative D call TRBD1 (6 bases). The V gene's germline CDR1 is SNHLY and CDR2 FYNNEI. V was clipped by 3 bases and J by 1 base, with 7 bases between them. This CDR3 has 14 residues. The chain's CDR3 is CASSEGQSNQPQHF. DNA of the CDR3: TGTGCCAGCAGTGAGGGACAAAGCAATCAGCCCCAGCATTTT.

This sequence joins TRBV7-2 and TRBJ1-1, with D perhaps matching TRBD1 (6 bases). Germline V gene lookup returns CDR1 SGHTA and CDR2 FQGNSA. With 5 bases removed from V and 0 bases from J, the gap between germline ends came to 16 bases. The CDR3 contains 16 residues. The CDR3 loop reads CASSAGGWDVNTEAFF. CDR3 DNA sequence: TGTGCCAGCAGCGCCGGGGGCTGGGACGTGAACACTGAAGCTTTCTTT.

The chain has TRBV4-1 and TRBJ2-7, with 7 bases lining up with TRBD1. The germline V gene has CDR1 MGHRA and CDR2 YSYEKL. Trimming took 3 bases from V and 0 from J; bases not matched to a gene: 2. The CDR3 length is 14 residues. The CDR3 DNA follows: TGCGCCAGCAGCCAGACAGGGAACTCCTACGAGCAGTACTTC. Its translation is CASSQTGNSYEQYF.

The chain uses TRBV19 and TRBJ2-7, with 10 bases that match TRBD1. The V and J ends lost 4 bases and 6 bases, in that order; junction bases with no gene match: 3. CDR3 length: 13 residues. Germline assignment: CDR1 LNHDA and CDR2 SQIVND (reference sequence). DNA of the CDR3: TGTGCCAGTAGTAAGGGACAGGGGACCGAGCAGTACTTC. This encodes CASSKGQGTEQYF.